The 6 T cell receptor beta chains below were found in one sample sequenced in a study of blood T cell repertoires in COVID-19 (dated by TCRdb to between 2020 and 2021). Library prep was done by the immunoSEQ multiplex PCR assay. As stored in TCRdb, this immuneACCESS dataset retains in-frame rearrangements with V and J assigned. A fraction of the clones does not appear; measured against another copy, unresolved V genes explain less than half of the discrepancy, and the remainder lacks a known reason. This sample has around 130,000 clones in its table, and just over 75% of those were observed once. The top ten constitute about a tenth of the sample. The source material was peripheral blood. The receptors were sampled from a human donor in a cohort sampled during active COVID-19.

This clone is a singleton in its sample. The rearrangement joins TRBV28 to TRBJ1-1, with TRBD1 identical over 11 bases. After removal of 11 bases from V and 2 bases from J, the junction contained 7 bases not matched to a gene. The germline V gene has CDR1 MDHEN and CDR2 SYDVKM. This CDR3 region has 14 residues. The chain's CDR3 is CAGRTGGLNTEAFF. The CDR3 DNA reads TGTGCCGGACGGACAGGGGGCCTCAACACTGAAGCTTTCTTT.

This chain joins TRBV2 and TRBJ1-2; D might be TRBD1 (6 bases). The CDR3 runs to 13 residues. Trimming removed 5 bases at V and 5 bases at J, with 12 bases between. Germline CDR1 reads SNHLY; CDR2 reads FYNNEI. The DNA for the CDR3 is TGTGCCAGCAGTACGGACAGATCTTATGGCTACACCTTC. Translating gives CASSTDRSYGYTF.

The V gene is TRBV9, the J gene TRBJ1-1; no definite D call. With 0 bases removed from V and 1 base from J, the gap between germline ends came to 10 bases. CDR1 and CDR2 from the germline V gene are SGDLS and YYNGEE. The CDR3 totals 15 residues. The CDR3 coding sequence is TGTGCCAGCAGCGTAGCCCCAGAGGGGAACACTGAAGCTTTCTTT. Amino acid sequence: CASSVAPEGNTEAFF.

This chain connects TRBV6-4 to TRBJ2-1, with TRBD2 matching over 9 bases. CDR1 is MRHNA, CDR2 SNTAGT, per germline. This CDR3 contains 15 residues. Trimming removed 6 bases from V and 3 bases from J; junction bases left unmatched: 6. The CDR3 protein is CASSAETSGYNEQFF. The CDR3 nucleotides are TGTGCCAGCAGCGCTGAGACTAGCGGCTACAATGAGCAGTTCTTC.

The chain carries TRBV11-2 and TRBJ2-3; perhaps TRBD2 as D (6 bases). Germline CDR1 is SGHAT and CDR2 is FQNNGV. This CDR3 has 16 amino acids. Trimming cost V 0 bases and J 6 bases, with 16 bases left between them. The CDR3 region is CASSLEEGYTVDTQYF. The CDR3 bases are TGTGCCAGCAGCTTAGAGGAGGGCTATACGGTGGATACGCAGTATTTT.

V is TRBV6-6 and J is TRBJ1-2, with 9 bases lining up with TRBD1. The V and J ends lost 8 bases and 7 bases, in that order; junction bases with no gene match: 5. The CDR3 has 12 amino acids. Germline V lookup: CDR1 MNHNY, CDR2 SVGAGI (reference sequence). The CDR3 region has the DNA TGTGCCAGCGGAACAGGGGGCCCTGGCTACACCTTC. It specifies CASGTGGPGYTF.